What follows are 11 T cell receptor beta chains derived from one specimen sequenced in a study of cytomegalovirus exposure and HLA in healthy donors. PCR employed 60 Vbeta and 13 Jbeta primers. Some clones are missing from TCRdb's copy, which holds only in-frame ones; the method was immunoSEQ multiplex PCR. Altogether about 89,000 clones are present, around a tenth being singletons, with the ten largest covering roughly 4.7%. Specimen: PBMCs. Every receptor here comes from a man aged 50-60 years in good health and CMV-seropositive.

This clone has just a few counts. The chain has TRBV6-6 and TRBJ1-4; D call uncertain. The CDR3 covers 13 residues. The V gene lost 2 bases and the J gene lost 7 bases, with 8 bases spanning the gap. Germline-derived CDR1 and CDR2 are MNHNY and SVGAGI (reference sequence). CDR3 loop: CASSYPSPEKLFF. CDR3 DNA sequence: TGTGCCAGCAGTTACCCCTCCCCTGAAAAACTGTTTTTT.

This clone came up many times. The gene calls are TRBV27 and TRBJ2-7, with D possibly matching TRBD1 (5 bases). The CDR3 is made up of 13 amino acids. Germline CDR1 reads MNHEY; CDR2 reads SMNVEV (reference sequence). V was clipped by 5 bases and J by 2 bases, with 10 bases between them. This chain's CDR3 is CASSRAGPYEQYF. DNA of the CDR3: TGTGCCAGCAGTAGGGCAGGGCCCTACGAGCAGTACTTC.

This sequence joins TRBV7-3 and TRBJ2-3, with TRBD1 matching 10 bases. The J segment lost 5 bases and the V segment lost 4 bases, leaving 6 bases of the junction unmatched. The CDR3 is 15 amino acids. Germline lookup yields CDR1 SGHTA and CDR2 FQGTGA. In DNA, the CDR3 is TGTGCCAGCAGCTCGACAGGGGGCGTAGGAGATACGCAGTATTTT. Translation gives CASSSTGGVGDTQYF. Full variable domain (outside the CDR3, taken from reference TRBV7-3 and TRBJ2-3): GAGVSQTPSNKVTEKGKYVELRCDPISGHTALYWYRQSLGQGPEFLIYFQGTGAADDSGLPNDRFFAVRPEGSVSTLKIQRTERGDSAVYLCASSSTGGVGDTQYFGPGTRLTVL.

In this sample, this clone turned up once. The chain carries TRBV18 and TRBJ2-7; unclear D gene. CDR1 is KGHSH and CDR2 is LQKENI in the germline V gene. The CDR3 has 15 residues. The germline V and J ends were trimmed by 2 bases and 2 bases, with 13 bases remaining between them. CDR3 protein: CASSPAAGDTYEQYF. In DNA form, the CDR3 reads TGTGCCAGCTCACCAGCTGCAGGTGATACCTACGAGCAGTACTTC.

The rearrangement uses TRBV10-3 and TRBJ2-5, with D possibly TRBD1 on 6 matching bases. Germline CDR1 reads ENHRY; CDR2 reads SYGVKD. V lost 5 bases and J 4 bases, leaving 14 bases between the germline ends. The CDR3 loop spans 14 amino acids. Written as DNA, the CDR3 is TGTGCCATCAGTTCCACAGGGCCCCCAGAGACCCAGTACTTC. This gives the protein CAISSTGPPETQYF.

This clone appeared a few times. CDR3 residues: CASSERGKGARLQETQYF. The CDR3 DNA follows: TGCGCCAGCAGCGAGAGGGGCAAGGGGGCGCGGTTGCAAGAGACCCAGTACTTC. The rearrangement links TRBV5-1 to TRBJ2-5, with 7 bases that match TRBD1. CDR3 size: 18 residues. Germline assignment: CDR1 SGHRS and CDR2 YFSETQ. The V and J ends lost 4 bases and 2 bases, in that order; junction bases with no gene match: 17.

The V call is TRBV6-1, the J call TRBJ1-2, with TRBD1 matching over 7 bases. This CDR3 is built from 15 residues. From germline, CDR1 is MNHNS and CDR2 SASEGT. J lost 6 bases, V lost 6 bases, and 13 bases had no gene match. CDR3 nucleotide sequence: TGTGCCAGCAGCCAACAGGGGAGATCTTTGGATGGCTACACCTTC. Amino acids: CASSQQGRSLDGYTF.

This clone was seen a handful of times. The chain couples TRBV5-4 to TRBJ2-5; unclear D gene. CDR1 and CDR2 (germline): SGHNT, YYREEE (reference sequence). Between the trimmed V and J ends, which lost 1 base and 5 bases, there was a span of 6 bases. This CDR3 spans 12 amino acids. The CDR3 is CASSLNPETQYF. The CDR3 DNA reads TGTGCCAGCAGCTTGAATCCTGAGACCCAGTACTTC. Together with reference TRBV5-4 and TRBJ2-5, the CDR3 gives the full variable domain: ETGVTQSPTHLIKTRGQQVTLRCSSQSGHNTVSWYQQALGQGPQFIFQYYREEENGRGNFPPRFSGLQFPNYSSELNVNALELDDSALYLCASSLNPETQYFGPGTRLLVL.

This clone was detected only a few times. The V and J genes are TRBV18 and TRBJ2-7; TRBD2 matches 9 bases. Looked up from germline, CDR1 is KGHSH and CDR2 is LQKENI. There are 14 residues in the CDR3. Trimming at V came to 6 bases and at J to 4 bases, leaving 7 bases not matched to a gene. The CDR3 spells CASSRTSEQYEQYF. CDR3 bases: TGTGCCAGCTCGCGGACTAGCGAGCAGTACGAGCAGTACTTC.

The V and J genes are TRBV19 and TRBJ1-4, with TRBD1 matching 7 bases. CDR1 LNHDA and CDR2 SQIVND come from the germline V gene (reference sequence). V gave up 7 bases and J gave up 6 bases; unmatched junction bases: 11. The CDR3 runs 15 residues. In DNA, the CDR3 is TGTGCCAGTAAAACAGGGGCTTTAGGGGATGAAAAACTGTTTTTT. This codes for CASKTGALGDEKLFF.

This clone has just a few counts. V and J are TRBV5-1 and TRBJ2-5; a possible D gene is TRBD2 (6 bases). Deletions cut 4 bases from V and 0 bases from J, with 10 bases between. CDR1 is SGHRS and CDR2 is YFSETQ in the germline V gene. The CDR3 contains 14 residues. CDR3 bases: TGCGCCAGCAGCCGCCGGGACTACCAAGAGACCCAGTACTTC. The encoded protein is CASSRRDYQETQYF.